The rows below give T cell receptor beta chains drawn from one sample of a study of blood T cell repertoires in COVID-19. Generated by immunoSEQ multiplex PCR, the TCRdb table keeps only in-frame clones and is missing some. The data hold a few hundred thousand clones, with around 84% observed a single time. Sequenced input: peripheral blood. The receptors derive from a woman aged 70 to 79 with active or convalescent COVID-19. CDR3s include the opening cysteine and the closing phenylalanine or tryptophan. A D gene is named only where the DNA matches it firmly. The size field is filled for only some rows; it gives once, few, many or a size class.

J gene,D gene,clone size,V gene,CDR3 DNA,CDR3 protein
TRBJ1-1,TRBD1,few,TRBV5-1,TGCGCCAGCAGCCTCCAACAGGGGTTGAACACTGAAGCTTTCTTT,CASSLQQGLNTEAFF
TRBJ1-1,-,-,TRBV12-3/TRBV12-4,TGTGCCAGCAGTTTACCAACCGAGGAAGCTTTCTTT,CASSLPTEEAFF
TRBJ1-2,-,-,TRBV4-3,TGCGCCAGCAGCCAAGAGGTGGTTAGCCTAACCCACCTGGACTATGGCTACACCTTC,CASSQEVVSLTHLDYGYTF
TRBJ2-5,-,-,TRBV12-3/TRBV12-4,TGTGCCAGCGCGTCAAGCGGGACCCAGTACTTC,CASASSGTQYF
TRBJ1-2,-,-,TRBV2,TGTGCCAGCAGCCTTCAACCGGGACTGCGTTATGGCTACACCTTC,CASSLQPGLRYGYTF
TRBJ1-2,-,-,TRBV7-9,TGTGCCAGCAGCTCGAACGCGGGTCCGGGCAGCTATGGCTACACCTTC,CASSSNAGPGSYGYTF
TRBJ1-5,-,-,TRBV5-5,TGTGCCAGCAGCCTCGCCCCAGGGTCAGAACAGCCCCAGCATTTT,CASSLAPGSEQPQHF
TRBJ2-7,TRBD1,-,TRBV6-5,TGTGCCAGCAGTTACTCCGGACAGGGCCACTACGAGCAGTACTTC,CASSYSGQGHYEQYF
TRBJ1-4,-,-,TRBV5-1,TGCGCCAGCAGCTATACCAGTAATGAAAAACTGTTTTTT,CASSYTSNEKLFF
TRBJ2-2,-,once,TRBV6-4,TGTGCCAGCAGGGAGGGGAGATCCGGGGAGCTGTTTTTT,CASREGRSGELFF
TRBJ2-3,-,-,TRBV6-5,TGTGCCATGAAGACAGACCTGGGCACAGATACGCAGTATTTT,CAMKTDLGTDTQYF
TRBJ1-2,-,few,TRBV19,TGTGCCAGTAGTATCCCATTTGACAGGCCGCACTTGGATTATGGCTACACCTTC,CASSIPFDRPHLDYGYTF
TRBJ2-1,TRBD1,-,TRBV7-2,TGTGCCAGCAGCCTCAGGGGGCTCGACGGAAATGAGCAGTTCTTC,CASSLRGLDGNEQFF
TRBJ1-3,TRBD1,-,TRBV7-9,TGTGCCAGCAGCTGGACAGGAGAAGGGGTCACCATATATTTT,CASSWTGEGVTIYF
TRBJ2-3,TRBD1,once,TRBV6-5,TGTGCCAGCAGTTACTACCGAAGCCAGGGGGCTCCGCAGTATTTT,CASSYYRSQGAPQYF
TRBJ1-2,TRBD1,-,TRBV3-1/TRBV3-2,TGTGCCAGCAGCCAAGGTGGACAGGCCTACACCTTC,CASSQGGQAYTF
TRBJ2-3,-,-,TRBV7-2,TGTGCCAGCAGCTTGGGACATAGCACAGATACGCAGTATTTT,CASSLGHSTDTQYF
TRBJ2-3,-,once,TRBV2,TGTGCCAGCAGTTCTATTAAGGCGAACGGACAGTCCGCGCAGTATTTT,CASSSIKANGQSAQYF
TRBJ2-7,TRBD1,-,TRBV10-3,TGTGCCATCAGTGAGTCGAGGGGACAGGTGTACGAGCAGTACTTC,CAISESRGQVYEQYF
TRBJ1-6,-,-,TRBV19,TGTGCCAGTACGGACGTAGTGGGGGGGAATTCACCCCTCCACTTT,CASTDVVGGNSPLHF
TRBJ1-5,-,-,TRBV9,TGTGCCAGCAGCACTAGGGTAGACCTTCAGCCCCAGCATTTT,CASSTRVDLQPQHF
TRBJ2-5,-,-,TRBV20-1,TGCAGTGCTAGTAGGCCCGCGGGGCTTACTGGAGAGACCCAGTACTTC,CSASRPAGLTGETQYF
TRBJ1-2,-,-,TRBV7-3,TGTGCCAGCAGCTTATCAGCCGAGGTCTATGGCTACACCTTC,CASSLSAEVYGYTF
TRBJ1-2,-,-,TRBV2,TGTGCCAGCAGTGCGTTTGTCACAGGAGGCTACACCTTC,CASSAFVTGGYTF
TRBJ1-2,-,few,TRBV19,TGTGCCAGTGGGCTCCAGAGTTTCACCTTC,CASGLQSFTF
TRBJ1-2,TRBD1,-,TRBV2,TGTGCCAGAATCTTGAGGGACAGGTCGGACTTC,CARILRDRSDF
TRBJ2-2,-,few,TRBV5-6,TGTGCCAGCAGCTTGGAATTGGGGCAGGTTGCCGGGGAGCTGTTTTTT,CASSLELGQVAGELFF
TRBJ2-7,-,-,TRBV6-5,TGTGCCAGCAGTTACTCGCCAGGTTACTCCTACGAGCAGTACTTC,CASSYSPGYSYEQYF
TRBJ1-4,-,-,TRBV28,TGTGCCACCGTGGCCCGGGGATCTCGGCTTGAAAAACTGTTTTTT,CATVARGSRLEKLFF
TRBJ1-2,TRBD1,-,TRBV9,TGTGCCAGCAGCGCCCCCCAGGGAGGGACAGGGTCCAACTATGGCTACACCTTC,CASSAPQGGTGSNYGYTF
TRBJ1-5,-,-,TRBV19,TGTGCCAGTAGGGTGTTCAGGGGAGTTTCTAGCAATCAGCCCCAGCATTTT,CASRVFRGVSSNQPQHF
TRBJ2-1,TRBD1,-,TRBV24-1,TGTGCCACACGGGGGACAGGTAGTAAAAATGAGCAGTTCTTC,CATRGTGSKNEQFF
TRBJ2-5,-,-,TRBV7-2,TGTGCCAGCAGCCCGCAAGAGACCCAGTACTTC,CASSPQETQYF
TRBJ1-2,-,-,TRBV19,TGTGCCAGTAGAGTCCAGGGCTTAACTAACTATGGCTACACCTTC,CASRVQGLTNYGYTF
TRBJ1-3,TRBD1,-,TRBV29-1,TGCAGCGTCCAGACAGGGAATTGGGACACCATATATTTT,CSVQTGNWDTIYF
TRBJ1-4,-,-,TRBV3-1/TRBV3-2,TGTGCCAGCAGCCAAGTAAGCCAAAAACTGTTTTTT,CASSQVSQKLFF
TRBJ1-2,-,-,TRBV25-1,TGTGCCAGCAGACAATCCGGGACTTCCCCTACTAACTATGGCTACACCTTC,CASRQSGTSPTNYGYTF
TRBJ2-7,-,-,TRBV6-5,TGTGCCAGCAGTTACTCCTCGGCTCGGGCCTACGAGCAGTACTTC,CASSYSSARAYEQYF
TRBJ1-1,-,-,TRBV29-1,TGCAGCGTTGAAGACAGGTGGACTGAAGCTTTCTTT,CSVEDRWTEAFF
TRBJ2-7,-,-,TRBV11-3,TGTGCCAGCAGCCTCGGTCGGTCGGGAGAGCAGTACTTC,CASSLGRSGEQYF
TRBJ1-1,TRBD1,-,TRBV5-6,TGTGCCAGCAGCTTGGGGTCACAGGGGAGAACTGAAGCTTTCTTT,CASSLGSQGRTEAFF
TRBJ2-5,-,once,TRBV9,TGTGCCAGCAGCGTAGACACAGATCAAGAGACCCAGTACTTC,CASSVDTDQETQYF
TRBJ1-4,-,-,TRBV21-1,TGTGCCAGCAGCCTTCAGGGGGCGGCCAATGAAAAACTGTTTTTT,CASSLQGAANEKLFF
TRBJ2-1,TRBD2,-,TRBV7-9,TGTGCCAGCAGCCGCTCCGGGACTAGGTCCTACAATGAGCAGTTCTTC,CASSRSGTRSYNEQFF
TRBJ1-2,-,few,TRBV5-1,TGCGCCAGCAGCTTGACAAACATCTATGGCTACACCTTC,CASSLTNIYGYTF
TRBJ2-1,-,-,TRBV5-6,TGTGCCAGCAGCTCGAACCGGGACATTGACAATGAGCAGTTCTTC,CASSSNRDIDNEQFF
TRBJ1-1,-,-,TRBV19,TGTGCCAGTAGACCGCTCGCTGGGCGGGGGACTGAAGCTTTCTTT,CASRPLAGRGTEAFF
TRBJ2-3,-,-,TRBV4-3,TGCGCCAGCAGCCGCGATAGGACTCTCACAGATACGCAGTATTTT,CASSRDRTLTDTQYF
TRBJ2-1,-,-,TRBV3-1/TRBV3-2,TGTGCCAGCAGCCCTACGGGCGAAGCGCGGGAAACCTACAATGAGCAGTTCTTC,CASSPTGEARETYNEQFF
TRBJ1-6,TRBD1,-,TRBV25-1,TGTGCCAGCAGTACTGACAGGGGTAATTCACCCCTCCACTTT,CASSTDRGNSPLHF